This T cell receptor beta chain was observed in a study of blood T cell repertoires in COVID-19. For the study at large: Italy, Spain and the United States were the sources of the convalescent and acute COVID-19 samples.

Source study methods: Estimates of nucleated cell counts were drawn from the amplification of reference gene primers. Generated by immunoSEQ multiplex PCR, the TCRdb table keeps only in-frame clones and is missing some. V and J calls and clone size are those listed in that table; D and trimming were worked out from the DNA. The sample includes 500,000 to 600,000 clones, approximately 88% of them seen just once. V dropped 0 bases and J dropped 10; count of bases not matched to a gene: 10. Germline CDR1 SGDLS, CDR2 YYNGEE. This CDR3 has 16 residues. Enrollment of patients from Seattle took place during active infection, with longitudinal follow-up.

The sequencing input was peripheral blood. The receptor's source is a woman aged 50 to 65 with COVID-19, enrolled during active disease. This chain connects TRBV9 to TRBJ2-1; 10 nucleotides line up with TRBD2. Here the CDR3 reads CASSVEAGLAEGEQFF. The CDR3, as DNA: TGTGCCAGCAGCGTAGAGGCCGGACTAGCGGAGGGAGAGCAGTTCTTC.